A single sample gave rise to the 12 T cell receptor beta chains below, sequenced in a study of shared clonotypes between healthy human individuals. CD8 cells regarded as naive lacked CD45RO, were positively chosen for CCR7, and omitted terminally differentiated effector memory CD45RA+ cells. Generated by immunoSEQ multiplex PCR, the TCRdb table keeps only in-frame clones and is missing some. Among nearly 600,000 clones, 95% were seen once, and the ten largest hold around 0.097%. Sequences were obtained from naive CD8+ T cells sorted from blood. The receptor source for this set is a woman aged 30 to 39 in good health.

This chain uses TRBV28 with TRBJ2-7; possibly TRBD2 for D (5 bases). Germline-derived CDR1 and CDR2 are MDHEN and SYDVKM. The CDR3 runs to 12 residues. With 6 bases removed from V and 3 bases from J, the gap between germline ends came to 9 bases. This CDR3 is CASRESGYEQYF. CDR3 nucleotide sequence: TGTGCCAGCAGGGAGAGCGGCTACGAGCAGTACTTC. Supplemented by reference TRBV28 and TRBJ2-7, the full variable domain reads DVKVTQSSRYLVKRTGEKVFLECVQDMDHENMFWYRQDPGLGLRLIYFSYDVKMKEKGDIPEGYSVSREKKERFSLILESASTNQTSMYLCASRESGYEQYFGPGTRLTVT.

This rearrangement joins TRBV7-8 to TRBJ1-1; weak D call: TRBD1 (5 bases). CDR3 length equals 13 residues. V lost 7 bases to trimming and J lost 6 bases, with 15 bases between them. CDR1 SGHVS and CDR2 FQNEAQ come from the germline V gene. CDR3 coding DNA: TGTGCCAGCACCCAACTTACGGGGGCTGAAGCTTTCTTT. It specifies CASTQLTGAEAFF.

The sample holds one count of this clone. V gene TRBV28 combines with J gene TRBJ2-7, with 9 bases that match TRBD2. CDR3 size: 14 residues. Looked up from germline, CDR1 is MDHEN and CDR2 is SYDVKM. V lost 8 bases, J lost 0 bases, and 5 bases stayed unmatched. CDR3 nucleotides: TGTGCCAGCCAGCTAGCGGGGAGCTCCTACGAGCAGTACTTC. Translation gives CASQLAGSSYEQYF.

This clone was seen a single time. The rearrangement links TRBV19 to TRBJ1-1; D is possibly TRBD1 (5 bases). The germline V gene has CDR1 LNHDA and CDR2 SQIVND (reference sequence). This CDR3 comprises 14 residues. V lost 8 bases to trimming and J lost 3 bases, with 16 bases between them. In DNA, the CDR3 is TGTGCCAGTCGGGGGGAAACGGCGTACACTGAAGCTTTCTTT. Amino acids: CASRGETAYTEAFF.

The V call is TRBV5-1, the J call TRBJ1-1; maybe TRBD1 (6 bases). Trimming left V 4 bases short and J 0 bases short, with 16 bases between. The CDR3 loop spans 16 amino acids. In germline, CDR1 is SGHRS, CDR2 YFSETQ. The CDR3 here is CASSPGTRPMNTEAFF. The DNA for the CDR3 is TGCGCCAGCAGCCCGGGGACAAGGCCCATGAACACTGAAGCTTTCTTT.

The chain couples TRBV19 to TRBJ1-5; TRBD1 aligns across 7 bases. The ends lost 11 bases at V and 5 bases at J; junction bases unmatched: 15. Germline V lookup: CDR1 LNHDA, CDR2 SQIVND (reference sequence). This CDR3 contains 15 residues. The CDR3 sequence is CAVQRGLGTDQPQHF. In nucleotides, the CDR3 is TGTGCCGTACAGAGGGGGCTTGGGACGGATCAGCCCCAGCATTTT. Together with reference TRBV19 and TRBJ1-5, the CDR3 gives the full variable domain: DGGITQSPKYLFRKEGQNVTLSCEQNLNHDAMYWYRQDPGQGLRLIYYSQIVNDFQKGDIAEGYSVSREKKESFPLTVTSAQKNPTAFYLCAVQRGLGTDQPQHFGDGTRLSIL.

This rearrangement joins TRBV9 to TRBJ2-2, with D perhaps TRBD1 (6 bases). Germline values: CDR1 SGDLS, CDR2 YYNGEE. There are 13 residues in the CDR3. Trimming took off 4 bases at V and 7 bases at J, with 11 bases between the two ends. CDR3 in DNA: TGTGCCAGCAGCACTAGGGGGAACGGGGAGCTGTTTTTT. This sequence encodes CASSTRGNGELFF. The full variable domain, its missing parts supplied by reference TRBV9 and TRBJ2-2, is DSGVTQTPKHLITATGQRVTLRCSPRSGDLSVYWYQQSLDQGLQFLIQYYNGEERAKGNILERFSAQQFPDLHSELNLSSLELGDSALYFCASSTRGNGELFFGEGSRLTVL.

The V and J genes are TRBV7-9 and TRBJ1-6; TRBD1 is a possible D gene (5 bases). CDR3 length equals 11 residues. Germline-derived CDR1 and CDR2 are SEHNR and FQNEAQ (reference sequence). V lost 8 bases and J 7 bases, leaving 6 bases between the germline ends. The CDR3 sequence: CASGGNSPLHF. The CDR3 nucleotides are TGTGCCAGCGGGGGGAATTCACCCCTCCACTTT.

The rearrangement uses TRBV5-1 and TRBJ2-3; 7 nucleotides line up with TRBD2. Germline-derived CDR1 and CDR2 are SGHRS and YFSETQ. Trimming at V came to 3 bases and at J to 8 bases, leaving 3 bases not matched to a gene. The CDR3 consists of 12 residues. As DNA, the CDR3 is TGCGCCAGCAGCTGGGGGGGTACTACGCAGTATTTT. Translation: CASSWGGTTQYF.

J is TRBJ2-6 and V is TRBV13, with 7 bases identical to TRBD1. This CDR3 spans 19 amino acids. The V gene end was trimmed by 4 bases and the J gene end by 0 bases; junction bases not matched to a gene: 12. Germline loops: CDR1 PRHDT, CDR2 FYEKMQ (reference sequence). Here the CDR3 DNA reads TGTGCCAGCAGCTCAGCCACAGGGGAGTTCCCCTCTGGGGCCAACGTCCTGACTTTC. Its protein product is CASSSATGEFPSGANVLTF.

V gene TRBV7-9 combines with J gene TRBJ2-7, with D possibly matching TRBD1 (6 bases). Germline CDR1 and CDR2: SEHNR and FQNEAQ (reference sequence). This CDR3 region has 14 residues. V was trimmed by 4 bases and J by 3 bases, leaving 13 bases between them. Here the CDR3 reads CASSSLLGGYEQYF. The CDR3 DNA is TGTGCCAGCAGCTCATTACTAGGGGGCTACGAGCAGTACTTC.

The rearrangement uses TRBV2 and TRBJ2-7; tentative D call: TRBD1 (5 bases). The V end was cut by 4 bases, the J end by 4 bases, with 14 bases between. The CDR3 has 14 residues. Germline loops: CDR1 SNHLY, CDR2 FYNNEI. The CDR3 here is CASSAGWDSYEQYF. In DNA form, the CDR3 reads TGTGCCAGCAGTGCAGGGTGGGATTCGTACGAGCAGTACTTC.